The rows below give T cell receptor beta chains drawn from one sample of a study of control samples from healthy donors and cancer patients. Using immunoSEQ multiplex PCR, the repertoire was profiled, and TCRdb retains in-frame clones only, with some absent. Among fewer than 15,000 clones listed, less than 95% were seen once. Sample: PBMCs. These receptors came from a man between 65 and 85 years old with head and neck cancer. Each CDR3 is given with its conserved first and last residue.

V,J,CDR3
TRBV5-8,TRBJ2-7,CASSFRTVGQYF
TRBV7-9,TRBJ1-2,CASSLTGQAAYGYTF
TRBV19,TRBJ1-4,CASTLQSGLANEKLFF
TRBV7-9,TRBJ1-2,CASGADRFYGYTF
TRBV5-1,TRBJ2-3,CASSLSPGSTDTQYF
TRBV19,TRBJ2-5,CASSIAAGVETQYF
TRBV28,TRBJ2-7,CASRGGGVEQYF
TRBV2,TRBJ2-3,CASTVLGADTQYF
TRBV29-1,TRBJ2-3,CSVVLAGVATDTQYF
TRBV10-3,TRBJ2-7,CAISESKSVVGGEQYF
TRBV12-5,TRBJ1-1,CASGLGPPLGTGGTEAFF
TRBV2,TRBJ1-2,CASSQDISANYGYTF
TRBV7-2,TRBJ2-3,CASSLVASGGADTQYF
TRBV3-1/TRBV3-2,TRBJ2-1,CASSQNLVPYNEQFF
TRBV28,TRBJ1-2,CASSLLLGDGYTF
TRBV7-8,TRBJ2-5,CASSTGGFQETQYF
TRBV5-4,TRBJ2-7,CASSPTGGPYEQYF
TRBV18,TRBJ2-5,CASSPGGEETQYF
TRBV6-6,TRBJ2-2,CASSPLRTGPRTGELFF
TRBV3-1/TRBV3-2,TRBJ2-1,CASSQVGDYTNEQFF
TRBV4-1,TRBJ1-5,CASSQDGGARNQPQHF
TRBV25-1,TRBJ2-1,CASSARTGIYNEQFF
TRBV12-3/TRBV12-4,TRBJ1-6,CASSKDRYSPLHF
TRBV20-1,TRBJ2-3,CSAAHDTQYF
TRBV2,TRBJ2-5,CASSEVPRQETQYF
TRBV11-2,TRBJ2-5,CASSHLGLQETQYF
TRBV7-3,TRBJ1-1,CASSLQGDTEAFF
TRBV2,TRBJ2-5,CASSRGVPQETQYF
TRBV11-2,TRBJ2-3,CASSLRLSPTDTQYF
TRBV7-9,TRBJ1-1,CASSLGGHGLNTEAFF
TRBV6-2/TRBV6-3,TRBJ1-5,CASSLQGNSNQPQHF
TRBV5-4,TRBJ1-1,CASSFLQTGETEAFF
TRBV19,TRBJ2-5,CASSMKDGETQYF
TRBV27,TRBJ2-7,CASSRGQIDYEQYF
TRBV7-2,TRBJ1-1,CASSLQTDTEAFF
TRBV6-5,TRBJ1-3,CASLGGNSYQQYF
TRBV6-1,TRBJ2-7,CASSAVGGLGSYEQYF
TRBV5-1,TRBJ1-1,CASSLELQGVTEAFF
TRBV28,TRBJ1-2,CASQGGQMSYGYTF
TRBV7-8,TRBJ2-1,CASILTRLAGGPTSYNEQFF
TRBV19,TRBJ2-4,CASSKGTKQAKNIQYF
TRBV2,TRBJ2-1,CATSGGALRFSSYNEQFF
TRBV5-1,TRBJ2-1,CASSVEPSSYNEQFF
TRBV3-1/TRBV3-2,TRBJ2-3,CASARGTSTDTQYF
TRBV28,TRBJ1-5,CASNMEGGTQPQHF
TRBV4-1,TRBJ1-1,CASSQVGTPNTEAFF
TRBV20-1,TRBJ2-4,CSASPALLAKNIQYF
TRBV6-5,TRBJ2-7,CASSAPGSGEQYF